The 23 T cell receptor beta chains in this list originate from one sample, sequenced in a study of breast tumors, draining lymph nodes, adjacent tissues listed by TCRdb under 2016. Libraries were prepared through multiplex PCR. Sequencing was carried out with an Illumina HiSeq 2000. TCRdb trimmed public reads at Q25 via fastp, called clones via MiXCR and kept in-frame beta chains. Duplicate CDR3 protein sequences are folded into a single record with the most common DNA and genes. This sample comprises around 230,000 distinct CDR3 sequences, 34% of them detected only once. About 3.9% of the sample is in the top ten clones. Lymph node samples came from the axillary draining lymph nodes of breast cancer patients. Sequencing input: axillary lymph node tissue. The receptors shown here come from a female donor with breast cancer. Some clones in this sample may be carry-over from other donors' samples.

This clonotype appeared a single time. This may be a read error: a much more frequent sequence differs by one nucleotide. V and J are TRBV5-5 and TRBJ2-3; 8 bases align to TRBD2. After removal of 3 bases from V and 8 bases from J, the junction contained 8 bases not matched to a gene. The germline gives CDR1 SGHKS, CDR2 YYEKEE (reference sequence). The CDR3 loop spans 14 amino acids. The CDR3, as DNA: TGTGCCAGCAGCTCCACTAGCGGCTCAGGTACGCAGTATTTT. It encodes CASSSTSGSGTQYF.

The chain recombines TRBV9 with TRBJ2-7; 10 nucleotides line up with TRBD2. After removal of 0 bases from V and 0 bases from J, the junction contained 18 bases not matched to a gene. The CDR3 has 21 residues. Germline V gives CDR1 SGDLS, CDR2 YYNGEE. CDR3 loop: CASSVAFSGRSGPASSYEQYF. For the CDR3, the DNA is TGTGCCAGCAGCGTAGCGTTTAGCGGGAGGTCCGGGCCAGCGAGCTCCTACGAGCAGTACTTC.

This clonotype was found many times. The V gene is TRBV7-9, the J gene TRBJ2-7, with 7 bases matching TRBD1. With 5 bases clipped from V and 5 bases from J, the junction kept 24 bases outside the gene matches. Germline V gene data show CDR1 as SEHNR and CDR2 as FQNEAQ (reference sequence). The CDR3 totals 19 residues. CDR3 sequence reads: CASSPLLVGRDSLLHEQYF. In DNA, the CDR3 is TGTGCCAGCAGCCCCCTCTTAGTTGGTCGGGACAGCCTTCTCCACGAGCAGTACTTC.

The V gene is TRBV7-9, the J gene TRBJ2-3; 11 positions agree with TRBD2. CDR3 length: 15 residues. The V and J ends lost 5 bases and 2 bases, in that order; junction bases with no gene match: 3. The germline CDR1 and CDR2 sequences are SEHNR and FQNEAQ (reference sequence). CDR3 region: CASSKTSGNTDTQYF. CDR3 in DNA: TGTGCCAGCAGCAAGACTAGCGGGAACACAGATACGCAGTATTTT.

In this sample, this clonotype turned up many times. This chain joins TRBV2 and TRBJ2-7; TRBD2 is a possible D gene (7 bases). The CDR3 runs 15 residues. The germline V gene encodes CDR1 SNHLY and CDR2 FYNNEI. Trimming shortened V by 6 bases and J by 7 bases, and 22 bases separated the two germline ends. In DNA, the CDR3 is TGTGCCAGCAGAAAAGGGGGACGGGGGGTCGGGGAGCAGTACTTC. It specifies CASRKGGRGVGEQYF.

This clonotype was recorded many times. This chain links TRBV4-3 with TRBJ1-2; D ambiguous. Germline V lookup: CDR1 LGHNA, CDR2 YSLEER. There are 14 residues in the CDR3. V lost 0 bases to trimming and J lost 2 bases, with 7 bases between them. The CDR3 region is CASSQDDTNYGYTF. CDR3 coding DNA: TGCGCCAGCAGCCAAGACGATACAAACTATGGCTACACCTTC.

As regards this clonotype: This sequence may be a read error, since a much larger clone differs from it by one base. This chain links TRBV20-1 with TRBJ2-5, with TRBD2 identical over 12 bases. Looked up from germline, CDR1 is DFQATT and CDR2 is SNEGSKA (reference sequence). The CDR3 has 14 amino acids. The trim removed 5 bases at V and 11 bases at J, leaving 12 bases unmatched. The CDR3 sequence: CSAAPSGGAWEQYF. The CDR3 DNA sequence: TGCAGTGCTGCGCCTAGCGGGGGGGCCTGGGAGCAGTACTTC.

This clonotype was seen repeatedly, ten times or more. The gene calls are TRBV2 and TRBJ2-2; D is possibly TRBD2 (6 bases). Germline V gene data show CDR1 as SNHLY and CDR2 as FYNNEI. V lost 5 bases, J lost 6 bases, and 13 bases lay in between. The CDR3 extends over 14 amino acids. CDR3 in DNA: TGTGCCAGCAGTCGACTAGGCTCCGCCGGGGAGCTGTTTTTT. This codes for CASSRLGSAGELFF.

This clonotype showed up many times. The chain carries TRBV4-1 and TRBJ1-6; TRBD1 aligns across 11 bases. CDR1 MGHRA and CDR2 YSYEKL come from the germline V gene. V gave up 3 bases and J gave up 7 bases; unmatched junction bases: 2. CDR3 length: 15 residues. In nucleotides, the CDR3 is TGCGCCAGCAGCCAGGGGACAGGGGGAAATTCACCCCTCCACTTT. Protein product: CASSQGTGGNSPLHF.

The sample holds many counts of this clonotype. This may arise from a read error, as a much more abundant clone is one base away. The chain carries TRBV20-1 and TRBJ2-7; 10 nucleotides align to TRBD2. V was pared by 5 bases and J by 9 bases, with 10 bases of the junction left unmatched. Germline CDR1 reads DFQATT; CDR2 reads SNEGSKA (reference sequence). This CDR3 contains 13 residues. In DNA form, the CDR3 reads TGCAGTGCTTCCCTAGCGGGAGCACGCGCGCAGTACTTC. The encoded protein is CSASLAGARAQYF.

The rearrangement uses TRBV29-1 and TRBJ1-6; no clear D. This CDR3 region has 12 residues. Germline CDR1 is SQVTM and CDR2 is ANQGSEA. Trimming left V 8 bases short and J 4 bases short, with 9 bases between. CDR3 coding DNA: TGCAGCCGGACGGGTTATAATTCACCCCTCCACTTT. Its protein is CSRTGYNSPLHF.

This clonotype was counted many times. This CDR3 is CASSLGSFSNYGYTF. CDR3 in DNA: TGCGCCAGCAGCTTAGGTAGTTTCTCTAACTATGGCTACACCTTC. The J gene is TRBJ1-2, the V gene TRBV5-1; the D is unclear. V lost 2 bases and J lost 0, with 11 bases in between. The V gene's germline CDR1 is SGHRS and CDR2 YFSETQ. CDR3 length: 15 residues.

This clonotype was observed many times. The J gene is TRBJ2-3, the V gene TRBV20-1; 7 bases align to TRBD2. The trim removed 3 bases at V and 1 base at J, leaving 7 bases unmatched. Germline V lookup: CDR1 DFQATT, CDR2 SNEGSKA (reference sequence). The CDR3 contains 15 residues. The DNA for the CDR3 is TGCAGTGCTAGCCGGTCCAGCGGGGGCACAGATACGCAGTATTTT. As protein: CSASRSSGGTDTQYF.

This clonotype occurred many times. The chain is built from TRBV29-1 and TRBJ2-7, with a weak D call TRBD2 (6 bases). The germline gives CDR1 SQVTM, CDR2 ANQGSEA. The CDR3 runs to 14 residues. Trimming removed 0 bases from V and 7 bases from J, with 16 bases in between. CDR3: CSVEDFQGGREQYF. Written as DNA, the CDR3 is TGCAGCGTTGAAGATTTTCAGGGAGGAAGGGAGCAGTACTTC.

This clonotype was recorded a few times. The chain is built from TRBV12-3 or TRBV12-4 and TRBJ1-5, with 10 bases matching TRBD1. V was pared by 5 bases and J by 2 bases, with 6 bases of the junction left unmatched. The CDR3 spans 16 residues. The CDR3 region is CASSAGTGARNQPQHF. The DNA of the CDR3 is TGTGCCAGCAGTGCTGGGACAGGGGCCCGCAATCAGCCCCAGCATTTT.

The chain couples TRBV11-3 to TRBJ2-5; 8 nucleotides align to TRBD2. Trimming removed 3 bases from V and 5 bases from J; junction bases left unmatched: 8. Germline values: CDR1 SGHNT, CDR2 YENEEA. The length of the CDR3 is 15 residues. DNA for the CDR3: TGTGCCAGCAGCTTGGGAGCGGGAGTTGATGAGACCCAGTACTTC. It specifies CASSLGAGVDETQYF. Variable domain in full (rest from reference TRBV11-3 and TRBJ2-5): EAGVVQSPRYKIIEKKQPVAFWCNPISGHNTLYWYLQNLGQGPELLIRYENEEAVDDSQLPKDRFSAERLKGVDSTLKIQPAELGDSAVYLCASSLGAGVDETQYFGPGTRLLVL.

The genes are TRBV11-2 and TRBJ2-3; 7 bases align to TRBD1. This CDR3 has 16 residues. Looked up from germline, CDR1 is SGHAT and CDR2 is FQNNGV. The V gene end was trimmed by 4 bases and the J gene end by 1 base; junction bases not matched to a gene: 8. The CDR3 bases are TGTGCCAGCAGCTCACAGGGGTTAAGAGGCACAGATACGCAGTATTTT. This gives the protein CASSSQGLRGTDTQYF. The whole variable domain, filled in from reference TRBV11-2 and TRBJ2-3, reads EAGVAQSPRYKIIEKRQSVAFWCNPISGHATLYWYQQILGQGPKLLIQFQNNGVVDDSQLPKDRFSAERLKGVDSTLKIQPAKLEDSAVYLCASSSQGLRGTDTQYFGPGTRLTVL.

The J gene is TRBJ1-2, the V gene TRBV11-2; D is unresolved. The CDR3 has 18 residues. Trimming left V 3 bases short and J 3 bases short, with 23 bases between. The germline gives CDR1 SGHAT, CDR2 FQNNGV. CDR3 residues: CASSFRDIAQRQDYGYTF. As DNA, the CDR3 is TGTGCCAGCAGCTTTCGGGATATTGCACAGCGGCAAGACTATGGCTACACCTTC.

Ten or more counts support this clonotype. V usage is TRBV7-2 and J usage is TRBJ2-2; D uncertain. The CDR3 has 16 residues. Germline CDR1 is SGHTA and CDR2 is FQGNSA. Trimming pared 4 bases from V and 4 bases from J, leaving 16 bases between. This CDR3 is CASSSPRAHGTGELFF. The DNA of the CDR3 is TGTGCCAGCAGCTCACCCCGGGCCCATGGCACCGGGGAGCTGTTTTTT.

This clonotype was seen a few times. The rearrangement joins TRBV5-4 to TRBJ2-7; 7 nucleotides match TRBD1. The CDR3 extends over 14 amino acids. Trimming cost V 4 bases and J 5 bases; bases outside gene matches: 9. Germline V gene lookup returns CDR1 SGHNT and CDR2 YYREEE (reference sequence). In DNA, the CDR3 is TGTGCCAGCAGCCGATTGACAGGGAGCCACGAGCAGTACTTC. The encoded protein is CASSRLTGSHEQYF. The whole variable domain, filled in from reference TRBV5-4 and TRBJ2-7, reads ETGVTQSPTHLIKTRGQQVTLRCSSQSGHNTVSWYQQALGQGPQFIFQYYREEENGRGNFPPRFSGLQFPNYSSELNVNALELDDSALYLCASSRLTGSHEQYFGPGTRLTVT.

This clonotype has only a few counts. The chain employs TRBV27 and TRBJ1-6; 9 bases are a match to TRBD1. Germline CDR1 MNHEY, CDR2 SMNVEV (reference sequence). After removal of 5 bases from V and 5 bases from J, the junction contained 7 bases not matched to a gene. The CDR3 has 16 residues. DNA for the CDR3: TGTGCCAGCAGTCCCACCGGGACAGGGAATAATTCACCCCTCCACTTT. This sequence encodes CASSPTGTGNNSPLHF.

The rearrangement links TRBV7-2 to TRBJ1-5; D may be TRBD1 (5 bases). The germline V gene has CDR1 SGHTA and CDR2 FQGNSA. V lost 3 bases, J lost 11 bases, and 17 bases lay in between. This CDR3 is built from 14 residues. The CDR3 here is CASSFGLRGKTQHF. The CDR3 bases are TGTGCCAGCAGCTTCGGCCTACGGGGGAAGACCCAGCATTTT.

This clonotype was detected a few times. This chain uses TRBV5-1 with TRBJ2-5; no firm D call. The CDR3 sequence is 15 residues long. CDR1 is SGHRS and CDR2 is YFSETQ in the germline V gene. V was pared by 4 bases and J by 2 bases, with 15 bases between. The CDR3 sequence: CASSLNMGRQETQYF. Here the CDR3 DNA reads TGCGCCAGCAGCCTGAATATGGGAAGGCAAGAGACCCAGTACTTC. The full variable domain, completed using reference TRBV5-1 and TRBJ2-5, is KAGVTQTPRYLIKTRGQQVTLSCSPISGHRSVSWYQQTPGQGLQFLFEYFSETQRNKGNFPGRFSGRQFSNSRSEMNVSTLELGDSALYLCASSLNMGRQETQYFGPGTRLLVL.